Each of the 26 T cell receptor beta chains below was sequenced from the same sample in a study of shared clonotypes between healthy human individuals. Libraries were prepared by immunoSEQ multiplex PCR; TCRdb keeps only in-frame clonotypes and omits some of them. The sample lists over 950,000 clones; roughly 77% were seen once. Sequenced material: memory CD4+ T cells from PBMCs. Subset reported: CD45RA-negative fraction. These receptors were obtained from a man between 18 and 29 years old in good health. Some clones in this sample may be carry-over from other donors' samples.

About this clone itself: A much larger clone differs by one base, so this may be a read error. As DNA, the CDR3 is TGTGACTGGACTCGGGGGGGGAACACTGAAGCTTTCTTT. Translated, it gives CDWTRGGNTEAFF. The chain links TRBV30 to TRBJ1-1, with D maybe TRBD1 (5 bases). Germline CDR1 reads GTSNPN; CDR2 reads SVGIG (reference sequence). This CDR3 comprises 13 residues.

The V and J genes are TRBV4-1 and TRBJ1-1, with D unresolved. CDR1 MGHRA and CDR2 YSYEKL come from the germline V gene. The CDR3 is made up of 14 amino acids. Trimming took off 2 bases at V and 5 bases at J, with 12 bases between the two ends. CDR3 in amino acids: CASSQLHGGTEAFF. The CDR3 bases are TGCGCCAGCAGCCAACTACACGGAGGAACTGAAGCTTTCTTT.

This chain joins TRBV4-1 and TRBJ1-1; possible D gene TRBD1, 5 bases. Germline V CDR1 and CDR2: MGHRA, YSYEKL. CDR3 length: 14 residues. V lost 2 bases, J lost 4 bases, and 11 bases lay in between. CDR3 protein: CASSQSPGTTEAFF. CDR3 nucleotides: TGCGCCAGCAGCCAATCTCCAGGGACCACTGAAGCTTTCTTT.

The chain recombines TRBV6-5 with TRBJ1-5; D is unclear. CDR3 size: 14 residues. Trimming removed 2 bases from V and 1 base from J, with 6 bases in between. Germline V gene sequence: CDR1 MNHEY, CDR2 SVGAGI. Written as DNA, the CDR3 is TGTGCCAGCAGTTACGGAACAAGCAATCAGCCCCAGCATTTT. This encodes CASSYGTSNQPQHF.

The chain is built from TRBV10-3 and TRBJ1-5; no definite D call. V was trimmed by 4 bases and J by 0 bases, leaving 13 bases between them. Germline V CDR1 and CDR2: ENHRY, SYGVKD. The CDR3 is 16 residues long. The DNA for the CDR3 is TGTGCCATCAGTGCTCAGGCATCCATTAGCAATCAGCCCCAGCATTTT. Its protein is CAISAQASISNQPQHF.

On this clone itself: The same CDR3 also results from other DNA sequences found in this sample. V is TRBV18 and J is TRBJ2-6, with a possible D match to TRBD2 (5 bases). Germline CDR1 is KGHSH and CDR2 is LQKENI. V lost 1 base, J lost 1 base, and 5 bases lay in between. This CDR3 contains 15 residues. The CDR3 region has the DNA TGTGCCAGCTCACCACGAGGGTCTGGGGCCAACGTCCTGACTTTC. Residues: CASSPRGSGANVLTF.

In this sample, this clone turned up a few times. The chain recombines TRBV7-2 with TRBJ1-1; D unresolved. V lost 2 bases and J lost 10, with 11 bases in between. The CDR3 is made up of 12 amino acids. Germline CDR1 and CDR2: SGHTA and FQGNSA. The CDR3 DNA reads as TGTGCCAGCAGCTTAAGTACCCGTGCAGCTTTCTTT. Its translation: CASSLSTRAAFF.

The V and J genes are TRBV6-6 and TRBJ2-3, with a weak D call TRBD2 (6 bases). V lost 6 bases, J lost 1 base, and 17 bases lay in between. The CDR3 sequence is 16 residues long. Germline CDR1 is MNHNY and CDR2 is SVGAGI (reference sequence). CDR3 sequence: CASRSQAGGGTDTQYF. The DNA of the CDR3 is TGTGCCAGCAGGTCGCAAGCGGGCGGGGGCACAGATACGCAGTATTTT.

Of note for this clone: Other nucleotide sequences in the sample specify the same CDR3. This sequence joins TRBV28 and TRBJ2-3; tentatively, D is TRBD2 (5 bases). There are 14 residues in the CDR3. The germline V gene has CDR1 MDHEN and CDR2 SYDVKM. The V end lost 5 bases, the J end lost 3 bases, and 12 bases lay between the germline ends. The CDR3 protein is CASSPPSGTDTQYF. In DNA form, the CDR3 reads TGTGCCAGCAGTCCCCCTTCGGGAACAGATACGCAGTATTTT.

The V call is TRBV30, the J call TRBJ1-3; no clear D. This CDR3 region has 13 residues. Germline assignment: CDR1 GTSNPN and CDR2 SVGIG (reference sequence). V lost 2 bases to trimming and J lost 2 bases, with 7 bases between them. The chain's CDR3 is CAWSIFAGNTIYF. The CDR3, as DNA: TGTGCCTGGAGTATTTTTGCTGGAAACACCATATATTTT.

This clone was detected a few times. The gene calls are TRBV15 and TRBJ1-2; D unresolved. Trimming removed 5 bases at V and 1 base at J, with 5 bases between. The CDR3 runs to 12 residues. CDR1 LNHNV and CDR2 YYDKDF come from the germline V gene (reference sequence). CDR3 protein: CATSGVNYGYTF. The CDR3 region has the DNA TGTGCCACCAGCGGGGTTAACTATGGCTACACCTTC.

V and J are TRBV5-6 and TRBJ1-2; D ambiguous. V was shortened by 4 bases and J by 8 bases, with 12 bases between the two germline ends. The CDR3 consists of 12 residues. CDR1 is SGHDT and CDR2 is YYEEEE in the germline V gene. The CDR3 sequence: CASSQSNGGYTF. The CDR3 region has the DNA TGTGCCAGCAGCCAATCCAATGGGGGCTACACCTTC.

About this clone itself: Other DNA variants within this sample encode the same CDR3. J is TRBJ1-5 and V is TRBV7-2; D unresolved. CDR1 is SGHTA, CDR2 FQGNSA, per germline. The CDR3 consists of 13 residues. V dropped 4 bases and J dropped 3 bases, with 7 bases sitting between them. This CDR3 is CASSSYSNQPQHF. The CDR3 coding sequence is TGTGCCAGCAGCTCCTATTCCAATCAGCCCCAGCATTTT.

This sequence joins TRBV2 and TRBJ2-2, with 10 bases fitting TRBD1. There are 17 residues in the CDR3. Trimming removed 8 bases from V and 5 bases from J; junction bases left unmatched: 14. Per the germline V gene, CDR1 is SNHLY and CDR2 is FYNNEI. CDR3 loop: CASSYQTGGAGTGELFF. The CDR3 DNA is TGTGCCAGCTCGTATCAGACAGGGGGCGCGGGAACCGGGGAGCTGTTTTTT.

This clone showed up many times. The V call is TRBV7-2, the J call TRBJ2-5, with 7 nucleotides matching TRBD2. After removal of 1 base from V and 9 bases from J, the junction contained 5 bases not matched to a gene. CDR1 is SGHTA, CDR2 FQGNSA, per germline. The CDR3 is 13 residues long. This CDR3 is CASSLGRGGAQYF. CDR3 in DNA: TGTGCCAGCAGCTTAGGTCGGGGAGGGGCCCAGTACTTC. The full variable domain, in which reference TRBV7-2 and TRBJ2-5 provide the parts outside the CDR3, is GAGVSQSPSNKVTEKGKDVELRCDPISGHTALYWYRQSLGQGLEFLIYFQGNSAPDKSGLPSDRFSAERTGGSVSTLTIQRTQQEDSAVYLCASSLGRGGAQYFGPGTRLLVL.

About this clone: The identical CDR3 is also encoded by other nucleotide sequences in the sample. The chain has TRBV7-9 and TRBJ2-7; D perhaps matches TRBD2 (5 bases). V gave up 4 bases and J gave up 2 bases, with 6 bases separating them. Germline V gene sequence: CDR1 SEHNR, CDR2 FQNEAQ (reference sequence). The CDR3 covers 12 residues. The CDR3 coding sequence is TGTGCCAGCAGCTCCGGGGCCTACGAGCAGTACTTC. It translates to CASSSGAYEQYF.

V is TRBV7-2 and J is TRBJ2-3; 8 bases map to TRBD2. Germline V gene sequence: CDR1 SGHTA, CDR2 FQGNSA. CDR3 length: 15 amino acids. J lost 2 bases, V lost 0 bases, and 1 base had no gene match. The CDR3 reads CASSLASGATDTQYF. In nucleotides, the CDR3 is TGTGCCAGCAGCTTAGCTAGCGGGGCCACAGATACGCAGTATTTT.

The V call is TRBV16, the J call TRBJ2-7; 8 nucleotides agree with TRBD1. V dropped 1 base and J dropped 3; count of bases not matched to a gene: 5. The germline gives CDR1 KGHSY, CDR2 FQNENV. This CDR3 spans 15 amino acids. CDR3 bases: TGTGCCAGCAGCCAATTCGGACAGGGAGACTACGAGCAGTACTTC. Amino acids: CASSQFGQGDYEQYF.

The chain links TRBV29-1 to TRBJ1-4, with D perhaps TRBD1 (6 bases). The germline gives CDR1 SQVTM, CDR2 ANQGSEA. V was trimmed by 4 bases and J by 0 bases, leaving 15 bases between them. This CDR3 has 16 amino acids. The DNA of the CDR3 is TGCAGCGTTGCAGGAGGGGGTAGAACAACTAATGAAAAACTGTTTTTT. It specifies CSVAGGGRTTNEKLFF.

This clone was observed a handful of times. The genes are TRBV2 and TRBJ1-5; D may be TRBD1 (6 bases). This CDR3 has 15 amino acids. Trimming removed 2 bases at V and 3 bases at J, with 11 bases between. Germline lookup yields CDR1 SNHLY and CDR2 FYNNEI. The CDR3: CASSEQLGANQPQHF. In DNA form, the CDR3 reads TGTGCCAGCAGTGAACAATTGGGGGCCAATCAGCCCCAGCATTTT.

There are a few counts of this clone. The chain employs TRBV30 and TRBJ1-5; TRBD1 aligns across 8 bases. Germline V gives CDR1 GTSNPN, CDR2 SVGIG (reference sequence). The CDR3 has 15 amino acids. The ends lost 4 bases at V and 4 bases at J; junction bases unmatched: 9. The CDR3 loop reads CAWTDSWTGNQPQHF. In nucleotides, the CDR3 is TGTGCCTGGACCGACTCGTGGACAGGGAATCAGCCCCAGCATTTT.

This sequence joins TRBV6-1 and TRBJ2-7, with 7 positions matching TRBD1. Germline V gene lookup returns CDR1 MNHNS and CDR2 SASEGT. CDR3 length equals 15 residues. Germline trimming cut 5 bases from V and 1 base from J; bases unmatched to any gene: 8. The CDR3 loop reads CASSLTGSNSYEQYF. The CDR3 bases are TGTGCCAGCAGTTTGACAGGGTCGAATTCCTACGAGCAGTACTTC.

This sequence joins TRBV28 and TRBJ2-3; D unresolved. This CDR3 is 11 amino acids long. The germline CDR1 and CDR2 sequences are MDHEN and SYDVKM. The V end lost 7 bases, the J end lost 5 bases, and 7 bases lay between the germline ends. The CDR3 reads CASTQVDTQYF. The DNA of the CDR3 is TGTGCCAGCACCCAGGTAGATACGCAGTATTTT.

This sequence joins TRBV7-9 and TRBJ2-7; a possible D gene is TRBD1 (6 bases). V lost 5 bases to trimming and J lost 5 bases, with 13 bases between them. Germline loops: CDR1 SEHNR, CDR2 FQNEAQ (reference sequence). This CDR3 contains 13 residues. The CDR3 sequence: CASSQTNRDEQYF. In DNA, the CDR3 is TGTGCCAGCAGCCAAACGAACAGGGACGAGCAGTACTTC.

This clone was counted only a few times. This chain links TRBV5-1 with TRBJ2-2; D uncertain. V was trimmed by 0 bases and J by 7 bases, leaving 4 bases between them. From germline, CDR1 is SGHRS and CDR2 YFSETQ. This CDR3 comprises 12 residues. CDR3 DNA: TGCGCCAGCAGCTTGGTAGGCGGGGAGCTGTTTTTT. The encoded protein is CASSLVGGELFF.

This clone was seen once. This chain joins TRBV7-8 and TRBJ1-5; 7 bases map to TRBD1. CDR1 is SGHVS, CDR2 FQNEAQ, per germline. V lost 0 bases and J lost 4; bases outside the gene matches: 9. CDR3 length: 17 amino acids. CDR3 protein: CASSLAGAGGRNQPQHF. In DNA form, the CDR3 reads TGTGCCAGCAGCTTAGCTGGGGCAGGGGGGCGGAATCAGCCCCAGCATTTT.